These 30 T cell receptor beta chains originate from one sample sequenced in a study of beta chain features in type 1 diabetes. Reverse transcribing all isolated RNA meant expressed TCRB transcripts were sequenced. Method: immunoSEQ multiplex PCR; TCRdb's copy keeps in-frame clones and lacks some. This sample has about 410,000 clones, with more than 11% found just once. Sequenced material: naive CD4+ T cells from blood. The receptor set was obtained from a man younger than 40 in good health.

This clone was found many times. The rearrangement uses TRBV4-3 and TRBJ2-7; the D is unclear. The CDR3 covers 17 residues. In germline, CDR1 is LGHNA, CDR2 YSLEER. The V end was cut by 0 bases, the J end by 0 bases, with 15 bases between. CDR3 amino acids: CASSQEWPSRSSYEQYV. Here the CDR3 DNA reads TGCGCCAGCAGCCAAGAGTGGCCCTCACGCAGCTCCTACGAGCAGTACGTC.

This clone was recorded a few times. The chain employs TRBV5-4 and TRBJ2-7; TRBD1 aligns across 8 bases. The CDR3 is 12 amino acids. Per the germline V gene, CDR1 is SGHNT and CDR2 is YYREEE (reference sequence). The V and J ends lost 2 bases and 6 bases, in that order; junction bases with no gene match: 1. CDR3 protein: CASSFGTGEQYF. CDR3 DNA sequence: TGTGCCAGCAGCTTTGGGACAGGCGAGCAGTACTTC.

V usage is TRBV27 and J usage is TRBJ2-3, with a possible D match to TRBD2 (6 bases). CDR3 size: 17 residues. The V end lost 3 bases, the J end lost 2 bases, and 18 bases lay between the germline ends. The germline gives CDR1 MNHEY, CDR2 SMNVEV (reference sequence). CDR3 bases: TGTGCCAGCAGTTTCTTCCCCCGGGCGGGATCCACAGATACGCAGTATTTT. It yields the protein CASSFFPRAGSTDTQYF.

This clone was counted between two and nine times. The chain employs TRBV30 and TRBJ2-5, with 10 bases identical to TRBD1. Germline lookup yields CDR1 GTSNPN and CDR2 SVGIG (reference sequence). V dropped 2 bases and J dropped 6; count of bases not matched to a gene: 9. This CDR3 is built from 15 residues. CDR3 sequence: CAWSTPTGGGKTQYF. In nucleotides, the CDR3 is TGTGCCTGGAGTACCCCGACAGGGGGCGGAAAGACCCAGTACTTC. Combining the CDR3 with reference TRBV30 and TRBJ2-5 gives the whole variable domain SQTIHQWPATLVQPVGSPLSLECTVEGTSNPNLYWYRQAAGRGLQLLFYSVGIGQISSEVPQNLSASRPQDRQFILSSKKLLLSDSGFYLCAWSTPTGGGKTQYFGPGTRLLVL.

The V call is TRBV25-1, the J call TRBJ1-1; D possibly corresponds to TRBD1 (5 bases). Germline CDR1 reads MGHDK; CDR2 reads SYGVNS. The CDR3 totals 14 residues. With 4 bases removed from V and 4 bases from J, the gap between germline ends came to 13 bases. The CDR3 bases are TGTGCCAGCAGTGCTCAGGGACGGAGCACTGAAGCTTTCTTT. This gives the protein CASSAQGRSTEAFF. The full variable domain, in which reference TRBV25-1 and TRBJ1-1 provide the parts outside the CDR3, is EADIYQTPRYLVIGTGKKITLECSQTMGHDKMYWYQQDPGMELHLIHYSYGVNSTEKGDLSSESTVSRIRTEHFPLTLESARPSHTSQYLCASSAQGRSTEAFFGQGTRLTVV.

The table lists this clone with many counts. V and J are TRBV21-1 and TRBJ2-7; the D call in the table, TRBD1, was not verified against the DNA. TRBV21-1 is annotated as a pseudogene. This CDR3 contains 12 residues. CDR3 sequence (DNA): TGTGCCAGCAGCCACAAAGCAGGCGAGCAGTACTTC. This codes for CASSHKAGEQYF.

This clone was seen repeatedly, ten times or more. V usage is TRBV10-3 and J usage is TRBJ2-1, with D possibly matching TRBD2 (5 bases). The CDR3 contains 14 residues. V lost 4 bases and J 0 bases, leaving 7 bases between the germline ends. Germline CDR1 is ENHRY and CDR2 is SYGVKD. The CDR3 coding sequence is TGTGCCATCAGTGTAGGGAGCTCCTACAATGAGCAGTTCTTC. It is translated as CAISVGSSYNEQFF.

This clone came up a few times. The chain has TRBV11-3 and TRBJ2-1, with 7 bases lining up with TRBD1. CDR3 length equals 17 residues. Germline assignment: CDR1 SGHNT and CDR2 YENEEA. V lost 3 bases and J lost 2; bases outside the gene matches: 10. CDR3 residues: CASSLPNRGIAYNEQFF. Here the CDR3 DNA reads TGTGCCAGCAGCTTGCCGAACAGGGGAATCGCCTACAATGAGCAGTTCTTC.

CDR3 amino acids: CASSLVGLPFYEQYF. The CDR3 DNA follows: TGTGCCAGCAGCTTAGTCGGGTTGCCCTTCTACGAGCAGTACTTC. This chain joins TRBV7-9 and TRBJ2-7; D not resolved. CDR1 is SEHNR and CDR2 is FQNEAQ in the germline V gene (reference sequence). V shed 1 base and J shed 3 bases, with 13 bases lying between them. The CDR3 length is 15 residues.

This clone was observed a few times. In nucleotides, the CDR3 is TGTGCCAGCAGTACCCGGGCGGGTTATGGCTACACCTTC. Translating it yields CASSTRAGYGYTF. This chain joins TRBV9 and TRBJ1-2, with D uncertain. V lost 5 bases and J 5 bases, leaving 13 bases between the germline ends. The V gene's germline CDR1 is SGDLS and CDR2 YYNGEE. The CDR3 sequence is 13 residues long.

In its sample, this clone was seen a few times. Other nucleotide sequences in the sample specify the same CDR3. The chain is built from TRBV7-2 and TRBJ2-5; D is unclear. V was cut by 5 bases and J by 5 bases, with 9 bases left in between. This CDR3 region has 12 residues. The germline CDR1 and CDR2 sequences are SGHTA and FQGNSA. The CDR3 loop is CASSLSRETQYF. The CDR3, as DNA: TGTGCCAGCAGCCTTAGTCGCGAGACCCAGTACTTC.

This clone was seen only a few times. The rearrangement joins TRBV6-5 to TRBJ2-3; no clear D. This CDR3 is 13 amino acids long. Germline V lookup: CDR1 MNHEY, CDR2 SVGAGI. V was pared by 8 bases and J by 4 bases, with 13 bases between. The CDR3 loop is CASAWQIADTQYF. CDR3 DNA sequence: TGTGCCAGCGCTTGGCAGATCGCAGATACGCAGTATTTT.

The genes are TRBV9 and TRBJ1-1; D gene unclear. V lost 3 bases and J 1 base, leaving 7 bases between the germline ends. This CDR3 has 13 amino acids. Germline CDR1 SGDLS, CDR2 YYNGEE. For the CDR3, the DNA is TGTGCCAGCAGCGCGACGGGGAACACTGAAGCTTTCTTT. Protein product: CASSATGNTEAFF.

This clone was seen a handful of times. The chain is built from TRBV21-1 and TRBJ1-5. TRBV21-1 is listed as a pseudogene. The CDR3 runs to 17 residues. CDR3 sequence reads: CASSKSTGEVCNQPQHF. DNA of the CDR3: TGTGCCAGCAGCAAATCTACGGGAGAAGTATGCAATCAGCCCCAGCATTTT.

This chain links TRBV7-8 with TRBJ1-6; the D is unclear. CDR3 length equals 11 residues. V was cut by 2 bases and J by 14 bases, with 7 bases left in between. CDR1 is SGHVS and CDR2 is FQNEAQ in the germline V gene. Here the CDR3 reads CASSLRSSLHF. Here the CDR3 DNA reads TGTGCCAGCAGCTTAAGATCATCCCTCCACTTT. The full variable domain, completed using reference TRBV7-8 and TRBJ1-6, is GAGVSQSPRYKVAKRGQDVALRCDPISGHVSLFWYQQALGQGPEFLTYFQNEAQLDKSGLPSDRFFAERPEGSVSTLKIQRTQQEDSAVYLCASSLRSSLHFGNGTRLTVT.

V usage is TRBV9 and J usage is TRBJ2-3; a possible D gene is TRBD2 (6 bases). Germline CDR1 is SGDLS and CDR2 is YYNGEE. This CDR3 contains 13 residues. The V and J ends lost 9 bases and 2 bases respectively, with 13 bases between them. The CDR3 DNA follows: TGTGCCACGTGGTCGGGGGACACAGATACGCAGTATTTT. This encodes CATWSGDTDTQYF.

The table lists this clone with a few counts. The V call is TRBV9, the J call TRBJ1-1, with D unclear. Looked up from germline, CDR1 is SGDLS and CDR2 is YYNGEE. This CDR3 is 13 amino acids long. Trimming took 0 bases from V and 4 from J, leaving 7 bases between them. The CDR3: CASSVGFFTEAFF. As DNA, the CDR3 is TGTGCCAGCAGCGTAGGGTTTTTCACTGAAGCTTTCTTT.

J is TRBJ2-1 and V is TRBV11-1, with TRBD1 matching over 7 bases. J gave up 4 bases and V 6 bases, and 12 bases lay outside the gene matches. The germline V gene has CDR1 SGHAT and CDR2 FQDESV (reference sequence). The CDR3 loop spans 16 amino acids. This chain's CDR3 is CASSLSLTDRYNEQFF. CDR3 bases: TGTGCCAGCAGTCTAAGTCTCACGGACAGGTACAATGAGCAGTTCTTC. Using reference TRBV11-1 and TRBJ2-1 for the parts outside the CDR3, the full variable domain is EAEVAQSPRYKITEKSQAVAFWCDPISGHATLYWYRQILGQGPELLVQFQDESVVDDSQLPKDRFSAERLKGVDSTLKIQPAELGDSAMYLCASSLSLTDRYNEQFFGPGTRLTVL.

The chain uses TRBV7-9 and TRBJ2-3; no clear D. The germline V gene has CDR1 SEHNR and CDR2 FQNEAQ (reference sequence). This CDR3 is 11 amino acids long. V was cut by 6 bases and J by 3 bases, with 4 bases left in between. The CDR3 loop is CASRKTDTQYF. CDR3 nucleotides: TGTGCCAGCAGAAAAACAGATACGCAGTATTTT.

This clone occurred a few times. This chain uses TRBV29-1 with TRBJ2-1; 10 nucleotides align to TRBD2. V was clipped by 8 bases and J by 0 bases; unmatched bases: 10. The CDR3 has 16 residues. Germline V gives CDR1 SQVTM, CDR2 ANQGSEA. The CDR3 loop is CSPMDLAGVSYNEQFF. The CDR3 bases are TGCAGCCCCATGGACCTAGCGGGGGTCTCCTACAATGAGCAGTTCTTC.

A few counts support this clone. The chain employs TRBV2 and TRBJ1-5; perhaps TRBD1 as D (6 bases). CDR3 size: 16 residues. Germline values: CDR1 SNHLY, CDR2 FYNNEI. The V end was cut by 2 bases, the J end by 4 bases, with 15 bases between. For the CDR3, the DNA is TGTGCCAGCAGTGAATTAGCAGGGGCCCGAAATCAGCCCCAGCATTTT. Its translation: CASSELAGARNQPQHF.

The chain links TRBV15 to TRBJ2-5; D is perhaps TRBD2 (5 bases). The CDR3 is made up of 12 amino acids. Trimming took 8 bases from V and 7 from J, leaving 14 bases between them. Germline CDR1 LNHNV, CDR2 YYDKDF (reference sequence). Here the CDR3 reads CATEARGGTQYF. CDR3 nucleotide sequence: TGTGCCACCGAGGCCCGCGGAGGGACCCAGTACTTC.

Notes on this clone: The junction shows a germline mismatch at one end, possibly a read error. This chain uses TRBV28 with TRBJ1-1; tentatively, D is TRBD1 (5 bases). CDR3 length equals 13 residues. CDR1 and CDR2 (germline): MDHEN, SYDVKM. The CDR3 loop is CASSLVQDTKAFF. Written as DNA, the CDR3 is TGTGCCAGCAGTTTAGTTCAGGACACTAAAGCTTTCTTT.

This clone was counted ten times or more. This CDR3 is also generated by other DNA sequences in the sample. The chain combines TRBV7-2 with TRBJ2-7; unclear D gene. CDR3 length: 12 amino acids. Germline V gene data show CDR1 as SGHTA and CDR2 as FQGNSA. Between the trimmed V and J ends, which lost 3 bases and 1 base, there was a span of 4 bases. The CDR3 protein is CASSFSSYEQYF. DNA of the CDR3: TGTGCCAGCAGCTTCAGTTCCTACGAGCAGTACTTC.

This rearrangement joins TRBV4-3 to TRBJ1-2; D unclear. Per the germline V gene, CDR1 is LGHNA and CDR2 is YSLEER. V lost 0 bases and J lost 2, with 10 bases in between. The CDR3 spans 15 residues. In DNA form, the CDR3 reads TGCGCCAGCAGCCAAGAAGGGCGACTAAACTATGGCTACACCTTC. Translated: CASSQEGRLNYGYTF.

This clone was seen at least ten times. This rearrangement joins TRBV14 to TRBJ2-5; no reliable D call. The germline V and J ends were trimmed by 0 bases and 4 bases, with 9 bases remaining between them. CDR3 size: 14 residues. CDR1 and CDR2 (germline): SGHDN, FVKESK. This chain's CDR3 is CASSQDERRETQYF. In DNA form, the CDR3 reads TGTGCCAGCAGCCAAGATGAACGGAGAGAGACCCAGTACTTC.

This clone was detected a few times. The gene calls are TRBV18 and TRBJ2-7; 7 bases align to TRBD2. The CDR3 has 15 residues. The junction had 8 bases not matched to a gene; V was cut back by 4 bases and J by 2 bases. The germline V gene encodes CDR1 KGHSH and CDR2 LQKENI. The CDR3 DNA is TGTGCCAGCTCACTGAGCGGGGTTGGAACCTACGAGCAGTACGTC. This translates into CASSLSGVGTYEQYV.

This clone has only a few counts. The chain is built from TRBV10-3 and TRBJ2-7, with D tentatively TRBD2 (5 bases). The CDR3 contains 13 residues. CDR1 is ENHRY and CDR2 is SYGVKD in the germline V gene. The V gene lost 4 bases and the J gene lost 7 bases, with 14 bases spanning the gap. The CDR3: CAISGTSSGEQYV. The CDR3, as DNA: TGTGCCATCAGTGGGACTTCTAGTGGGGAGCAGTACGTC.

The chain has TRBV30 and TRBJ2-6, with 9 bases fitting TRBD1. There are 16 residues in the CDR3. Looked up from germline, CDR1 is GTSNPN and CDR2 is SVGIG (reference sequence). Trimming removed 5 bases from V and 0 bases from J; junction bases left unmatched: 5. This chain's CDR3 is CAWGQGWNSGANVLTF. The CDR3 DNA reads as TGTGCCTGGGGACAGGGGTGGAACTCTGGGGCCAACGTCCTGACTTTC. Using reference TRBV30 and TRBJ2-6 for the parts outside the CDR3, the full variable domain is SQTIHQWPATLVQPVGSPLSLECTVEGTSNPNLYWYRQAAGRGLQLLFYSVGIGQISSEVPQNLSASRPQDRQFILSSKKLLLSDSGFYLCAWGQGWNSGANVLTFGAGSRLTVL.

This clone occurred a few times. This sequence joins TRBV5-6 and TRBJ1-5; TRBD1 aligns across 10 bases. The CDR3 totals 16 residues. Germline loops: CDR1 SGHDT, CDR2 YYEEEE. V dropped 4 bases and J dropped 7; count of bases not matched to a gene: 11. The CDR3 spells CASSPGTGDGSQPQHF. Here the CDR3 DNA reads TGTGCCAGCAGCCCGGGGACAGGGGATGGCAGCCAGCCCCAGCATTTT.